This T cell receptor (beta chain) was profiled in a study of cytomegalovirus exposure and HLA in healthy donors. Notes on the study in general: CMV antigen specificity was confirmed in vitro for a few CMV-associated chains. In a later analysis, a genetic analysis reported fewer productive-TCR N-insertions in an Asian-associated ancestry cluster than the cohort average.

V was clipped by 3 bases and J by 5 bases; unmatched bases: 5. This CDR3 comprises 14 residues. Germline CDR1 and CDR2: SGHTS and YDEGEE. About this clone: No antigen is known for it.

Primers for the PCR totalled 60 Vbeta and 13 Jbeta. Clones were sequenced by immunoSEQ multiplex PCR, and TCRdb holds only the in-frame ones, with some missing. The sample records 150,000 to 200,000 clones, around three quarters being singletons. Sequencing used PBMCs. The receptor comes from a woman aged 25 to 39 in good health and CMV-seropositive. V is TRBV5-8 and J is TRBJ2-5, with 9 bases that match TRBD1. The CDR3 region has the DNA TGTGCCAGCAGCTCGGGACAGGGAGTGGAGACCCAGTACTTC. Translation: CASSSGQGVETQYF.